This T cell receptor beta chain was sequenced for a study of blood T cells in healthy people across ages. Trimming shortened V by 3 bases and J by 9 bases, and 3 bases separated the two germline ends. Germline V lookup: CDR1 MNHNS, CDR2 SASEGT. This CDR3 has 11 residues. A second about 6 to 11 cycle PCR used barcoded and J-beta primers. TCRdb independently ran MiXCR on the 5' RACE reads; one entry per CDR3 protein. The table shows approximately 600,000 distinct CDR3 sequences, with about 54% occurring only once. Sequencing was done on a sample of blood. The chain joins TRBV6-1 to TRBJ1-6; no clear D. The TCR sequence derives from a man aged 55 to 70 in good health. The CDR3 DNA follows: TGTGCCAGCAGTGACCCTTCACCCCTCCACTTT. It codes for CASSDPSPLHF.